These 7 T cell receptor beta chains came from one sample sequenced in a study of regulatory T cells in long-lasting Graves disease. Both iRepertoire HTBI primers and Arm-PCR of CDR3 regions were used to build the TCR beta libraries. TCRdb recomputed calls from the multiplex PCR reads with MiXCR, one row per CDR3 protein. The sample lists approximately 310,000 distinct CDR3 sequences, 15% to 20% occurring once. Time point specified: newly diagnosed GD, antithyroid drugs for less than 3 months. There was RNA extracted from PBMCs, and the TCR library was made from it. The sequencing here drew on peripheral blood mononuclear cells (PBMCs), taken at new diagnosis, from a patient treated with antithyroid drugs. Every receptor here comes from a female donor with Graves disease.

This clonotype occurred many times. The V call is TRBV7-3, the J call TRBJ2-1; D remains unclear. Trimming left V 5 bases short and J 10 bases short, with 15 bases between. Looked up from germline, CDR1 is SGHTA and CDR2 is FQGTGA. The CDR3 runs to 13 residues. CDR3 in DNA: TGTGCCAGCAGCCAAAACAACGGGCTGGAGCAGTTCTTC. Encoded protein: CASSQNNGLEQFF.

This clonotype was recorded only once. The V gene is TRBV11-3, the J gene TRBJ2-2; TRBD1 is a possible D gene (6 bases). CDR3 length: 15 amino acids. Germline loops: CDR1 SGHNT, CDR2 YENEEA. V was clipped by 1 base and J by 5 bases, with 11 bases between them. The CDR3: CASSLVSGETGELFF. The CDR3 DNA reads TGTGCCAGCAGCTTAGTTTCAGGGGAAACCGGGGAGCTGTTTTTT.

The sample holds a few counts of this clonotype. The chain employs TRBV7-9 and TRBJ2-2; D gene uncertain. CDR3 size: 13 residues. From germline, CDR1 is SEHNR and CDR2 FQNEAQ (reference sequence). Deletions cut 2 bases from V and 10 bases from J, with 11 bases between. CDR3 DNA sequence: TGTGCCAGCAGCTTAACGCCTACCAAGGAGCTGTTTTTT. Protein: CASSLTPTKELFF.

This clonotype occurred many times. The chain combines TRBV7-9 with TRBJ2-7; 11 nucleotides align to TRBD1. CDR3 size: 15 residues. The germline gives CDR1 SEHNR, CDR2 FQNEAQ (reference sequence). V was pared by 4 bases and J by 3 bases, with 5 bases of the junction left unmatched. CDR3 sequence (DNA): TGTGCCAGCAGCTCCCGGACAGGGGGCTTCTACGAGCAGTACTTC. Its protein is CASSSRTGGFYEQYF.

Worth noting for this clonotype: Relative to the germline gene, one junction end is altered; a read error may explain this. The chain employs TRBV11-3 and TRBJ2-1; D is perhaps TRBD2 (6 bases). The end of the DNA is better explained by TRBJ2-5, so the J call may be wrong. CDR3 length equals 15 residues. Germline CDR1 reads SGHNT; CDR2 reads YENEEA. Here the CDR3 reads CASRLAVKGRETQYF. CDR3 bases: TGTGCCAGCAGGTTAGCGGTTAAGGGGAGAGAGACCCAGTACTTC.

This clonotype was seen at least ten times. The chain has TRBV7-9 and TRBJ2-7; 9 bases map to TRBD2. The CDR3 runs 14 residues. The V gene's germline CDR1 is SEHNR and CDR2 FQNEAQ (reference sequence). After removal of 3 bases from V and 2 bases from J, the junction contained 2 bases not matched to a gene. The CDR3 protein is CASSLREGPYEQYF. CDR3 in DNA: TGTGCCAGCAGCTTGCGGGAGGGGCCCTACGAGCAGTACTTC.

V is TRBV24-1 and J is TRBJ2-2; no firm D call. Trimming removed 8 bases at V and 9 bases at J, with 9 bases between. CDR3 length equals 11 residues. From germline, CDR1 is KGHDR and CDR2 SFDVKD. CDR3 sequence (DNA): TGTGCCACCATGGGCCGCTGGGAGCTGTTTTTT. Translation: CATMGRWELFF.